The present T cell receptor beta chain was sequenced within a study of blood T cell repertoires in COVID-19. Trimming took off 4 bases at V and 1 base at J, with 18 bases between the two ends. The CDR3 length is 17 residues. Per germline, CDR1 SGHAT and CDR2 FQNNGV. Data came from immunoSEQ multiplex PCR; TCRdb stores just in-frame clones and leaves some out. Here the sample spans about 200,000 clones, 80% to 90% being singletons. Sequenced sample: PBMCs or T cells enriched from blood (not recorded which). This rearrangement joins TRBV11-2 to TRBJ2-3; possibly TRBD1 for D (5 bases). The clonotype originates from a woman in her thirties or forties with acute COVID-19. CDR3 coding DNA: TGTGCCAGCAGCTCTACACTCAGGGTGATGGGCACAGATACGCAGTATTTT. Translated, it gives CASSSTLRVMGTDTQYF.